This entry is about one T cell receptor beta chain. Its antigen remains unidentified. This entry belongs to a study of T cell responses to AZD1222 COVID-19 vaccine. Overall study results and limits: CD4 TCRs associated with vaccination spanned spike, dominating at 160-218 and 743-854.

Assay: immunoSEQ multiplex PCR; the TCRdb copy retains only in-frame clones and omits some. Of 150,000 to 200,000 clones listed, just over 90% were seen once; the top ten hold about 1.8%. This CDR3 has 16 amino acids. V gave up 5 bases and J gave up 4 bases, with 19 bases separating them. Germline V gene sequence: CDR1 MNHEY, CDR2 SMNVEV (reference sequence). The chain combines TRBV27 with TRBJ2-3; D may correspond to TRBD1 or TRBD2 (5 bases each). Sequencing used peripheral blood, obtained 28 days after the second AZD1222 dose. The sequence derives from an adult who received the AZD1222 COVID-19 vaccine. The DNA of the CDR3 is TGTGCCAGCAGTCCCCCTATATATGGGGGTTCAGATACGCAGTATTTT. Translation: CASSPPIYGGSDTQYF.